The rows below give T cell receptor beta chains drawn from one sample of a study of cytomegalovirus exposure and HLA in healthy donors. Sequenced by immunoSEQ multiplex PCR; TCRdb stores in-frame clones only, minus some. The repertoire holds 50,000 to 65,000 clones, around 70% seen once, with about 3% in the top ten. Sequenced material: PBMCs. These TCRs come from a man between 18 and 29 years old in good health and CMV-seronegative. The CDR3 runs from the conserved cysteine through the conserved F or W. Each record gives: V gene, clone size, D gene, J gene, CDR3 DNA, CDR3 protein. A D gene is named only where the DNA matches it firmly. Expanded clones get a size class; other rows say once, few or many, or leave the size out.

>TRBV28|once|.|TRBJ1-6
TGTGCCAGCAGTCCCTACCCGAATAATTCACCCCTCCACTTT
CASSPYPNNSPLHF
>TRBV10-3|.|TRBD2|TRBJ2-7
TGTGCCATCAGTGAGTCGGCAGCGGGACTCTACGAGCAGTACTTC
CAISESAAGLYEQYF
>TRBV11-2|.|TRBD1|TRBJ1-5
TGTGCCAGCAGCTTGGGGACAGGGGGGCTCAATCAGCCCCAGCATTTT
CASSLGTGGLNQPQHF
>TRBV7-3|.|.|TRBJ2-1
TGTGCCAGCAGCTTACTAGCCTACAATGAGCAGTTCTTC
CASSLLAYNEQFF
>TRBV6-5|few|TRBD2|TRBJ2-7
TGTGCCAGCAGTCCCGGACTAGCGGCCGTACAGCAGTACTTC
CASSPGLAAVQQYF
>TRBV28|.|TRBD2|TRBJ2-7
TGTGCCAGCAGTTTACCGGGCGGGAGTATCTACGAGCAGTACTTC
CASSLPGGSIYEQYF
>TRBV2|.|.|TRBJ1-5
TGTGCCAGCAGTGCACCCGGGGGAAAAAGCAATCAGCCCCAGCATTTT
CASSAPGGKSNQPQHF
>TRBV5-1|.|.|TRBJ2-7
TGCGCCAGCAGCTTGGGTGGCCGTGACTACGAGCAGTACTTC
CASSLGGRDYEQYF
>TRBV4-3|.|TRBD1|TRBJ1-1
TGCGCCAGCAGCCAAGGGACAGGGGGAATGAACACTGAAGCTTTCTTT
CASSQGTGGMNTEAFF
>TRBV25-1|.|TRBD1|TRBJ2-7
TGTGCCAGCAATCACGGACAGGGGGTCTCCTACGAGCAGTACTTC
CASNHGQGVSYEQYF
>TRBV7-9|once|.|TRBJ1-1
TGTGCCAGCAGCCGAGACTGGAGGAACACTGAAGCTTTCTTT
CASSRDWRNTEAFF
>TRBV30|.|TRBD1|TRBJ2-6
TGTGCCTGGAGGGGGACAGCTCCCTCTGGGGCCAACGTCCTGACTTTC
CAWRGTAPSGANVLTF
>TRBV28|.|.|TRBJ1-5
TGTGCCAGCAGTCTCGTACGGACAGCTGGCAATCAGCCCCAGCATTTT
CASSLVRTAGNQPQHF
>TRBV25-1|.|.|TRBJ1-5
TGTGCCAGCAGTGCATTCAATCAGCCCCAGCATTTT
CASSAFNQPQHF
>TRBV4-1|.|TRBD1|TRBJ1-2
TGCGCCAGCAGCCAAGATGGACAGGGGGGAATTTGGGCTAACTATGGCTACACCTTC
CASSQDGQGGIWANYGYTF
>TRBV6-5|.|.|TRBJ1-1
TGTGCCAGCAGCCATACAGGGAGTAATGAAGCTTTCTTT
CASSHTGSNEAFF
>TRBV6-5|.|.|TRBJ1-2
TGTGCCAGCAGCTGGAGAGGGGGTGGGTATGGCTACACCTTC
CASSWRGGGYGYTF
>TRBV11-3|few|.|TRBJ2-7
TGTGCCAGCAGCCGGGACAGACTAGGCGAGCAGTACTTC
CASSRDRLGEQYF
>TRBV5-6|few|TRBD1|TRBJ1-1
TGTGCCAGCAGCTCGCCGGGACAGGGTCTCTCGACTGAAGCTTTCTTT
CASSSPGQGLSTEAFF
>TRBV18|.|.|TRBJ1-1
TGTGCCAGCTCACCACCCGGACACAGGAACACTGAAGCTTTCTTT
CASSPPGHRNTEAFF
>TRBV9|.|TRBD2|TRBJ2-7
TGTGCCAGCAGCCTCCGCAGCGGGAGCGGCTACGAGCAGTACTTC
CASSLRSGSGYEQYF
>TRBV7-9|few|TRBD1|TRBJ2-3
TGTGCCACAGGGGGCAGGAACACAGATACGCAGTATTTT
CATGGRNTDTQYF
>TRBV28|.|TRBD1|TRBJ1-5
TGTGCCAGCAGCGCAGGGGGTTGGCAGCCCCAGCATTTT
CASSAGGWQPQHF
>TRBV18|.|TRBD1|TRBJ1-4
TGTGCCAGCTCACCCGGACAGGGGACTGAAAAACTGTTTTTT
CASSPGQGTEKLFF
>TRBV7-9|.|TRBD2|TRBJ2-1
TGTGCCAGCAGCTCGGGACTAGCGGGATTGCCCTCCTACAATGAGCAGTTCTTC
CASSSGLAGLPSYNEQFF
>TRBV2|few|.|TRBJ1-1
TGTGCCAGCAGTTCGGACAGTTTCACTGAAGCTTTCTTT
CASSSDSFTEAFF
>TRBV9|.|.|TRBJ1-1
TGTGCCAGCAGCGCGCGGACAGAGGGAAACACTGAAGCTTTCTTT
CASSARTEGNTEAFF
>TRBV5-4|.|.|TRBJ2-3
TGTGCCAGCACCCCCAAGGGGGAAGATACGCAGTATTTT
CASTPKGEDTQYF
>TRBV5-1|.|.|TRBJ1-2
TGCGCCAGCAGCCCCGGGACAAAATATGGCTACACCTTC
CASSPGTKYGYTF
>TRBV5-1|.|.|TRBJ2-4
TGCGCCAGCAGCTCCGGAAGTAGGGGGTACCATCTAGCCAAAAACATTCAGTACTTC
CASSSGSRGYHLAKNIQYF
>TRBV14|.|.|TRBJ2-7
TGTGCCAGCAGCCAAGGGAGTTTCTCCTACGAGCAGTACTTC
CASSQGSFSYEQYF
>TRBV5-1|.|.|TRBJ2-2
TGCGCCAGCAGCTTGGAGTTTGCGGGAATGGGGGCCGGGGAGCTGTTTTTT
CASSLEFAGMGAGELFF
>TRBV11-2|.|TRBD2|TRBJ2-1
TGTGCCAGCAGCCATTTCCTAGCGGGAGAAGGTAATGAGCAGTTCTTC
CASSHFLAGEGNEQFF
>TRBV7-2|.|TRBD2|TRBJ2-1
TGTGCCAGCAGCTCCGGACGGACTAGCGGGAGGGTTTTCTTC
CASSSGRTSGRVFF
>TRBV6-1|.|TRBD1|TRBJ2-7
TGTGCCAGCAGTGCAGGACAGGGGTTCTACGAGCAGTACTTC
CASSAGQGFYEQYF
>TRBV28|few|.|TRBJ2-7
TGTGCCAGCAGGGACAGTTTATTTACCGAGCAGTACTTC
CASRDSLFTEQYF
>TRBV2|few|.|TRBJ2-1
TGTGCCAGCAGTGAGTTCAGCTCCTACAATGAGCAGTTCTTC
CASSEFSSYNEQFF
>TRBV6-5|few|.|TRBJ1-5
TGTGCCAGCAGTTACGGCAGCAATCAGCCCCAGCATTTT
CASSYGSNQPQHF
>TRBV6-5|few|.|TRBJ2-1
TGTGCCAGCAGTTACTTACAGGGCTTAAGCCACAATGAGCAGTTCTTC
CASSYLQGLSHNEQFF
>TRBV9|.|TRBD2|TRBJ2-1
TGTGCCAGCAGGTCTTCGACGACTAGCGGGAGTAGTAATGAGCAGTTCTTC
CASRSSTTSGSSNEQFF
>TRBV11-2|few|.|TRBJ2-2
TGTGCCAGCAGCTTACAGGGTTCAGGGGAGCTGTTTTTT
CASSLQGSGELFF
>TRBV11-2|.|.|TRBJ2-1
TGTGCCAGCCCACAGGGGGGGATGGGGAATGAGCAGTTCTTC
CASPQGGMGNEQFF
>TRBV28|.|TRBD1|TRBJ2-7
TGTGCCAGCAGTTCCGGACAGGGCTACGAGCAGTACTTC
CASSSGQGYEQYF
>TRBV4-1|.|TRBD1|TRBJ2-7
TGCGCCAGCAGCCAACTGCTAGGACAGGGTAACGAGCAGTACTTC
CASSQLLGQGNEQYF
>TRBV25-1|once|TRBD1|TRBJ2-7
TGTGCCAGCAGTGAGTACCGGGACAGGGCCTACGAGCAGTACTTC
CASSEYRDRAYEQYF
>TRBV12-5|.|TRBD1|TRBJ1-1
TGTGCTAGTGAACCGGGACAGGGGAACACTGAAGCTTTCTTT
CASEPGQGNTEAFF
>TRBV10-2|.|TRBD2|TRBJ2-2
TGCGCCAGCAGTGTAGCGGGGTCGGCCGGGGAGCTGTTTTTT
CASSVAGSAGELFF
>TRBV6-5|.|.|TRBJ2-2
TGTGCGGTGCGGAAGGCGGGACCCACCGGGGAGCTGTTTTTT
CAVRKAGPTGELFF
>TRBV5-1|.|TRBD1|TRBJ1-1
TGCGCCAGCAGCCTGACAGGGCAGAACACTGAAGCTTTCTTT
CASSLTGQNTEAFF
>TRBV6-5|.|.|TRBJ1-1
TGTGCCAGCAGTCCGACAGGGAACACTGAAGCTTTCTTT
CASSPTGNTEAFF
>TRBV30|.|.|TRBJ2-5
TGTGCCTGGAGTGCGCGGACCCTAGCGACCCAGTACTTC
CAWSARTLATQYF
>TRBV29-1|.|TRBD1|TRBJ1-2
TGCAGCGAGGGGACAGGGAATACTGGCTACACCTTC
CSEGTGNTGYTF
>TRBV29-1|.|.|TRBJ1-2
TGCAGCGTTAGGGAGGATGGCTACACCTTC
CSVREDGYTF
>TRBV11-2|.|.|TRBJ1-2
TGTGCCAGCAGCTCCCTCGGGGGGCTGTATGGCTACACCTTC
CASSSLGGLYGYTF
>TRBV7-6|.|TRBD1|TRBJ1-1
TGTGCCAGCAGCTTAAGCCACTTGGGACAGCGGGCCACTGAAGCTTTCTTT
CASSLSHLGQRATEAFF
>TRBV6-5|.|.|TRBJ1-5
TGTGCCAGCAGTTACTCAGCAGGGGGCAATCAGCCCCAGCATTTT
CASSYSAGGNQPQHF
>TRBV9|.|TRBD1|TRBJ1-1
TGTGCCAGCAGCATCCGGGACAGGGTGAACACTGAAGCTTTCTTT
CASSIRDRVNTEAFF
>TRBV4-3|.|TRBD2|TRBJ2-7
TGCGCCAGCAGCCAAGATCAACTAGCGGGGCCCAACGAGCAGTACTTC
CASSQDQLAGPNEQYF
>TRBV19|.|.|TRBJ1-2
TGTGCCAGTAGGGCAAACAGGGTCAAGAGTGGCTACACCTTC
CASRANRVKSGYTF